This T cell receptor beta chain comes out of a study of T cells in Graves' hyperthyroidism and ophthalmopathy. The CDR3 has 13 amino acids. The germline CDR1 and CDR2 sequences are SGDLS and YYNGEE. With 0 bases removed from V and 5 bases from J, the gap between germline ends came to 7 bases. Using RNA transcripts as the source, TCR beta CDR3 regions were amplified. First-round RT-PCR of the TCR CDR3 relied on the HTBI primer set. Each CDR3 protein is one row after TCRdb ran MiXCR on the multiplex PCR reads. The table lists 450,000 to 650,000 distinct CDR3 sequences, roughly 15% of them singletons, with 17% in the top ten.

The source of this sequence is a woman younger than 30 with Graves' ophthalmopathy. Sequencing was carried out using blood. The rearrangement joins TRBV9 to TRBJ2-3; weak D call: TRBD2 (5 bases). The CDR3 region is CASSVGGRDTQYF. For the CDR3, the DNA is TGTGCCAGCAGCGTAGGAGGGCGAGATACGCAGTATTTT.